The TCR beta chain described here comes from a study of cytomegalovirus exposure and HLA in healthy donors. Background on the study: As released early, the data held about 85 million unique TCRs from HLA-typed donors.

Notes on this clone: Its matching antigen is unknown.

The germline V gene has CDR1 SGHRS and CDR2 YFSETQ. The V and J ends lost 3 bases and 1 base, in that order; junction bases with no gene match: 1. The CDR3 contains 14 residues. Overall study findings and caveats: Later genetic work tied a missense DCLRE1C variant to beta-chain V and J trimming. Sequences of the TCR beta chain were said to predict the HLA-A and HLA-B alleles of most subjects accurately.

In the PCR, 60 Vbeta and 13 Jbeta primers were used. The assay was immunoSEQ multiplex PCR, and TCRdb's table has in-frame clones only and misses some. This repertoire comprises around 88,000 clones; its ten largest clones make up approximately 5.7%. The material sequenced was PBMCs. The receptor was derived from a girl aged 5 to 17 in good health and CMV-seropositive. The chain has TRBV5-1 and TRBJ2-7, with 10 bases that match TRBD2. The CDR3 region has the DNA TGCGCCAGCAGCTGGACTAGCGGATCCTACGAGCAGTACTTC. It specifies CASSWTSGSYEQYF.